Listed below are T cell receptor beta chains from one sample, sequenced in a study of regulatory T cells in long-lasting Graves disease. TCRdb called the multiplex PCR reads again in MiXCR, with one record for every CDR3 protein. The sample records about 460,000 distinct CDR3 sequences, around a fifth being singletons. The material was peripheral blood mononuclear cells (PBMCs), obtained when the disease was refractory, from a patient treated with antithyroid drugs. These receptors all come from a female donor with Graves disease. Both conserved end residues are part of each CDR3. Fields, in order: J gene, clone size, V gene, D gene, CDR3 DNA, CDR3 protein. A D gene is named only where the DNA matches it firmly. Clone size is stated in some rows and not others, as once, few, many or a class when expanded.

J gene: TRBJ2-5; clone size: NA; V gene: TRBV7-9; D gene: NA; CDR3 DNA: TGTGCCAGCAGCTTAGCGGACCGGTACCAAGAGACCCAGTACTTC; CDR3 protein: CASSLADRYQETQYF
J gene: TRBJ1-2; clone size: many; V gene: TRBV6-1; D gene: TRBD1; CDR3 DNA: TGTGCCAGCAAGACAGGGCGGAATGGCTACACCTTC; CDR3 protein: CASKTGRNGYTF
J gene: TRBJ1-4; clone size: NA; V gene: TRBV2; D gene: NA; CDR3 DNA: TGTGCCAGCAGCCCCGCACCGCCCAATGAAAAACTGTTTTTT; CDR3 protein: CASSPAPPNEKLFF
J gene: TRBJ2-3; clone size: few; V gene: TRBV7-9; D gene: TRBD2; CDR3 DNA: TGTGCCAGCAGCTTATTAGCGGGAAAGGGAAACACAGATACGCAGTATTTT; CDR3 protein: CASSLLAGKGNTDTQYF
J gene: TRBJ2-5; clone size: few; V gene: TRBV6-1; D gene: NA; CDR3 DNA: TGTGCCACCCTTACGGGGTTACAAGAGACCCAGTACTTC; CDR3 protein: CATLTGLQETQYF
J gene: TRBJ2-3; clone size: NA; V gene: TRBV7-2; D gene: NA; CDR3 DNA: TGTGCCAGCAGCTTATCCCCTGCAACGCAGTATTTT; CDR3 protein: CASSLSPATQYF
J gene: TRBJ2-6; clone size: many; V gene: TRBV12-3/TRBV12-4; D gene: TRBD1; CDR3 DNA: TGTGCCAGCAGCCCGACAGGGGGAAAACAGGCAAGTGGGGCCAACGTCCTGACTTTC; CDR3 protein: CASSPTGGKQASGANVLTF
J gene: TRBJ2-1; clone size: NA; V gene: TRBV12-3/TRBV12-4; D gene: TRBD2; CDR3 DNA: TGTGCCAGCAGACTAGGAACTAAGGGCGGGAGAAGCTACAATGAGCAGTTCTTC; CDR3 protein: CASRLGTKGGRSYNEQFF
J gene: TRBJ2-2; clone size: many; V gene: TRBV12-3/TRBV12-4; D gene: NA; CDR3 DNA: TGTGCCAGCAGTTTGTGGACAGCGAACACCGGGGAGCTGTTTTTT; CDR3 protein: CASSLWTANTGELFF
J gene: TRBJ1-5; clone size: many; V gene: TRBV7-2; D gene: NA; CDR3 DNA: TGTGCCAGCAGCTCGTGGGCCAATTCGAACAATCAGCCCCAGCATTTT; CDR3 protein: CASSSWANSNNQPQHF
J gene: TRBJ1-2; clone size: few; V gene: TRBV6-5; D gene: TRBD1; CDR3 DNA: TGTGCCAGCAGTTGGGGCAGGGGGAACTATGGCTACACCTTC; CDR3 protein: CASSWGRGNYGYTF
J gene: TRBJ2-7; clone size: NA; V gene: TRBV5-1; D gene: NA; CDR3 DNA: TGCGCCAGCAGCTCTGACACGGGGATAAAACGCGAGCAGTACTTC; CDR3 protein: CASSSDTGIKREQYF
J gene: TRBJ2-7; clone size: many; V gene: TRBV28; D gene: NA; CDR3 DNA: TGTGCCAGCAGACTTATTGGGGGTACCTACGAGCAGTACTTC; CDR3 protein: CASRLIGGTYEQYF
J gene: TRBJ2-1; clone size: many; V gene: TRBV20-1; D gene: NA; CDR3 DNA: TGCAGTGCTGGGGGAACTGGAGTTACGTCCTACAATGAGCAGTTCTTC; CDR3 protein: CSAGGTGVTSYNEQFF
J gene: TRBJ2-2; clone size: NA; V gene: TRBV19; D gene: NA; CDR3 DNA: TGTGCCAGTAATAGGAGGGGGACCGGGGAGCTGTTTTTT; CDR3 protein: CASNRRGTGELFF
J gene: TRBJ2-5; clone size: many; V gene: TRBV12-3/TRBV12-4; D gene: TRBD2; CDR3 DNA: TGTGCCAGCAGTTTAGGCGGGGGAGGGTTTGAGACCCAGTACTTC; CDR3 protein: CASSLGGGGFETQYF
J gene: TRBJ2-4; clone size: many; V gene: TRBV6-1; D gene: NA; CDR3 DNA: TGTGCCAGCAGTGTCCCCTGGGCTGTAAACATTCAGTACTTC; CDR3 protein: CASSVPWAVNIQYF
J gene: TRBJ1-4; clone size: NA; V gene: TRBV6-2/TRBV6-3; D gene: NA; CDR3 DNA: TGTGCCAGCACAGACCGGGCAGGGGATGGAAAACTGTTTTTT; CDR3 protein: CASTDRAGDGKLFF
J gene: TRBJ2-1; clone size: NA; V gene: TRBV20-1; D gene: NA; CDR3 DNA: TGCAGTGCTAACAGGGACGCTGGAGATGAGCAGTTCTTC; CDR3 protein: CSANRDAGDEQFF
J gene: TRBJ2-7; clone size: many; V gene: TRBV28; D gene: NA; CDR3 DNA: TGTGCCAGCAGCCGGCCCGGGGTAGGGGAGCAGTACTTC; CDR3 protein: CASSRPGVGEQYF
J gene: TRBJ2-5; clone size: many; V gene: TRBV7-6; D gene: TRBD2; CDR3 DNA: TGTGCCAGCAGCTTTTTCGGGGGGGATTACCAAGAGACCCAGTACTTC; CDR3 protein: CASSFFGGDYQETQYF
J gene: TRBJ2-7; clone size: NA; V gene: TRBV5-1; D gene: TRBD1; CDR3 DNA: TGCGCCAGCAGCCCCTGGACAGGGGTAGCCTACGAGCAGTACTTC; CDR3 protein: CASSPWTGVAYEQYF
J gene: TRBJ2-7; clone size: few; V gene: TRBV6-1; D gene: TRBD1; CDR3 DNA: TGTGCCAGCAGAGGGTGGGGTCTTGGGGACAGGTCCCCCCACGAGCAGTACTTC; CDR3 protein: CASRGWGLGDRSPHEQYF
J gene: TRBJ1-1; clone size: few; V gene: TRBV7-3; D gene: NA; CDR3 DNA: TGTGCCAGCAGCTTAACGGGCGGAGGGGACGCTGAAGCTTTCTTT; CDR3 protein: CASSLTGGGDAEAFF
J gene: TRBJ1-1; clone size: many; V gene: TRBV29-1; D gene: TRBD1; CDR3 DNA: TGCAGCGTTCAGACAGGGGGAAACACTGAAGCTTTCTTT; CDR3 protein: CSVQTGGNTEAFF
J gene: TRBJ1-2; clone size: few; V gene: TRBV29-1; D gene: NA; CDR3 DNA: TGCAGCGTAGGGGAGGCAGGCCGGGGCTACACCTTC; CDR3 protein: CSVGEAGRGYTF
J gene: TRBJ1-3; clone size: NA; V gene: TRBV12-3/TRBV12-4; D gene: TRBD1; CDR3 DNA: TGTGCCAGCAAACAGGGGGCATCAAACACCATATATTTT; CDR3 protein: CASKQGASNTIYF
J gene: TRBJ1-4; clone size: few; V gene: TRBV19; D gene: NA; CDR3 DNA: TGTGCCAGTAGAAAAGGGGATTCACAAGAAAAACTGTTTTTT; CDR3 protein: CASRKGDSQEKLFF
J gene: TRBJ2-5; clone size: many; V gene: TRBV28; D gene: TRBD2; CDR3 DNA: TGTGCCAGCAGTCCCGGGGGACTAGCGGGGTCAGAGACCCAGTACTTC; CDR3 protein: CASSPGGLAGSETQYF
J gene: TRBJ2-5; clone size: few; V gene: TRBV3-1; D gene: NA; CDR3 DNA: TGTGCCAGCAGCCAAGTGGGGGCGGTGGAGACCCAGTACTTC; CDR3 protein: CASSQVGAVETQYF
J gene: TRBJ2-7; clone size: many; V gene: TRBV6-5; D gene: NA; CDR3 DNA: TGTGCCAGCAGTTACCTGGTGGCAGCCTACGAGCAGTACTTC; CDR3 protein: CASSYLVAAYEQYF
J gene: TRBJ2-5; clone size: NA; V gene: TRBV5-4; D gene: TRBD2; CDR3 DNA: TGTGCCAGCAGCCCAGGACTAGCGGGGGGACACCAAGAGACCCAGTACTTC; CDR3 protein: CASSPGLAGGHQETQYF
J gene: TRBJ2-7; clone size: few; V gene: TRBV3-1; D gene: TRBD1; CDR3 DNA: TGTGCCAGCAGCCAAGATCTCGGACAGGCCTCCTACGAGCAGTACTTC; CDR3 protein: CASSQDLGQASYEQYF
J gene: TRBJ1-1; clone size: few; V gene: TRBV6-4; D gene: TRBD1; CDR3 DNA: TGTGCCAGCAGCCAATCCGGGACAGTGTTTCAGAACACTGAAGCTTTCTTT; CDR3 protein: CASSQSGTVFQNTEAFF
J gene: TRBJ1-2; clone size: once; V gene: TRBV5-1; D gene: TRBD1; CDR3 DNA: TGCGCCAGCAGCTCGGGACAGGGTCATGGCTACACCTTC; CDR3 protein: CASSSGQGHGYTF
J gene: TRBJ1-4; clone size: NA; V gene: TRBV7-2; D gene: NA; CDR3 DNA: TGTGCCAGCAGCTGGGCCCTCAATGAAAAACTGTTTTTT; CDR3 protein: CASSWALNEKLFF
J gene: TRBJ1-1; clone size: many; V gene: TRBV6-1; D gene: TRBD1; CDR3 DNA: TGTGCCAGCAAGGACAGGGGGCTTGAGAACACTGAAGCTTTCTTT; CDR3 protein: CASKDRGLENTEAFF
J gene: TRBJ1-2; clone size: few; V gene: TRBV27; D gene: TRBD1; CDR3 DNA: TGTGCCAGCAGTCAAGTCTTTGGGGACAGGATATACTATGGCTACACCTTC; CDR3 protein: CASSQVFGDRIYYGYTF
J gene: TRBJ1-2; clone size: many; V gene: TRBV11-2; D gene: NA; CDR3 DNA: TGTGCCAGCAGCTCACCTGCTGGGAGACAGGCTCTCAACTATGGCTACACCTTC; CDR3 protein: CASSSPAGRQALNYGYTF
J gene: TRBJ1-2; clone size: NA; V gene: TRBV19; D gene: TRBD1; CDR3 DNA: TGTGCCAGTAGTCCCCGCAGGACAGGAACTAACTATGGCTACACCTTC; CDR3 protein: CASSPRRTGTNYGYTF
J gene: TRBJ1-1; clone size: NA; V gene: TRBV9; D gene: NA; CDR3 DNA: TGTGCCAGCAGCGTAGAAGGGGGAGCCTACACTGAAGCTTTCTTT; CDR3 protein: CASSVEGGAYTEAFF